The rows below give T cell receptor beta chains drawn from one sample of a study of control samples from healthy donors and cancer patients. TCRdb's copy holds only in-frame clones and misses some; the assay was immunoSEQ multiplex PCR. The sample consists of some 120,000 clones, over 90% of them appearing once. Material for sequencing was blood. These receptors all come from a man aged 25-45 years in good health. Both conserved end residues are part of each CDR3. A D gene is named only where the DNA matches it firmly. Only part of the rows carry a size: once, few, many, or a class if the clone is expanded.

>TRBJ2-5|NA|NA|TRBV24-1
TGTGCCACCAGTGATAGAGGGGGGGGAGGGGAGACCCAGTACTTC
CATSDRGGGGETQYF
>TRBJ2-7|NA|NA|TRBV27
TGTGCCAGCAGTTTAGGGGGGCACAGCATACCCTACGAGCAGTACTTC
CASSLGGHSIPYEQYF
>TRBJ2-6|NA|once|TRBV2
TGTGCCAGCAGGAGAGGAGTAGCCGGGGCCAACGTCCTGACTTTC
CASRRGVAGANVLTF
>TRBJ1-2|TRBD1|NA|TRBV4-2
TGTGCCAGCAGCCAGGAGACAGGGCCTAACTATGGCTACACCTTC
CASSQETGPNYGYTF
>TRBJ1-6|TRBD1|NA|TRBV20-1
TGCAGTGCTAGTATCCAGGGGGCGAACTATAATTCACCCCTCCACTTT
CSASIQGANYNSPLHF
>TRBJ1-3|NA|NA|TRBV4-2
TGTGCCAGCAGCCAAGGAAATCGAGCGGGACCCTCTGGAAACACCATATATTTT
CASSQGNRAGPSGNTIYF
>TRBJ1-2|TRBD1|NA|TRBV23-1
TGCGCCAGCAGTCACCACAGGGGGGCTAACTATGGCTACACCTTC
CASSHHRGANYGYTF
>TRBJ1-6|TRBD1|NA|TRBV30
TGTGCCTGGAGGACGGGACAGGGATACGCACCCCTCCACTTT
CAWRTGQGYAPLHF
>TRBJ2-3|NA|once|TRBV6-5
TGTGCCAGCAGTTCGGGGGCTCCCCTTCTAGGCGATACGCAGTATTTT
CASSSGAPLLGDTQYF
>TRBJ1-1|TRBD1|NA|TRBV9
TGTGCCAGCAGCGTAGAGGGACAGGGGTTAGAAGCTTTCTTT
CASSVEGQGLEAFF
>TRBJ2-1|TRBD2|NA|TRBV7-2
TGTGCCAGCAGCCCTGTAGCGGGGGGGGCGGGAGATGAGCAGTTCTTC
CASSPVAGGAGDEQFF
>TRBJ2-7|NA|NA|TRBV4-1
TGCGCCAGCAGCCAAGATGAGGGTCCTCCCTCCTACGAGCAGTACTTC
CASSQDEGPPSYEQYF
>TRBJ2-5|NA|NA|TRBV5-1
TGCGCCAGCAGCTTGGCTTATGGGCGACGGGAGACCCAGTACTTC
CASSLAYGRRETQYF
>TRBJ2-3|NA|NA|TRBV6-6
TGTGCCAGCAGTTACCTCGATGGGGGGACAGATACGCAGTATTTT
CASSYLDGGTDTQYF
>TRBJ1-1|NA|NA|TRBV3-1/TRBV3-2
TGTGCCAGCTTAGGTACAATGAACACTGAAGCTTTCTTT
CASLGTMNTEAFF
>TRBJ1-2|TRBD1|NA|TRBV9
TGTGCCAGCAGCGCACAATCGACAGGGAACGACTATGGCTACACCTTC
CASSAQSTGNDYGYTF
>TRBJ2-7|TRBD1|once|TRBV18
TGTGCCAGCTCACGCTCCGGGACAGCCTCCTACGAGCAGTACTTC
CASSRSGTASYEQYF
>TRBJ1-2|NA|NA|TRBV14
TGTGCCAGCAGCCACTATGCGGGGGGCCTGGAGGGCTACACCTTC
CASSHYAGGLEGYTF
>TRBJ2-5|NA|NA|TRBV5-1
TGCGCCAGCAGCTTGGTGACTAGTCGAGAGACCCAGTACTTC
CASSLVTSRETQYF
>TRBJ1-4|NA|NA|TRBV7-9
TGTGCCAGCAGTCCTCAGTCGACAGCTAATGAAAAACTGTTTTTT
CASSPQSTANEKLFF
>TRBJ2-1|NA|NA|TRBV20-1
TGCAGTGCTAGTAGGGGGATTGAGCAGTTCTTC
CSASRGIEQFF
>TRBJ1-2|TRBD1|NA|TRBV3-1/TRBV3-2
TGTGCCAGCAGCCAAGGGATGGGACAGAACAACTATGGCTACACCTTC
CASSQGMGQNNYGYTF
>TRBJ2-5|TRBD2|NA|TRBV7-2
TGTGCCAGCAGCTCCACTAGCGGGGGGCCCCAAGAGACCCAGTACTTC
CASSSTSGGPQETQYF
>TRBJ2-5|NA|once|TRBV28
TGTGCCAGCAGTTCAGACAGAGACCCAAGAGAGACCCAGTACTTC
CASSSDRDPRETQYF
>TRBJ2-5|NA|few|TRBV14
TGTGCCAGCAGCCACGGAGAGACCCAGTACTTC
CASSHGETQYF
>TRBJ1-1|NA|NA|TRBV10-3
TGTGCCATCAGTGACCCCCCAGGGGAGGGCACTGAAGCTTTCTTT
CAISDPPGEGTEAFF
>TRBJ2-2|TRBD2|NA|TRBV7-8
TGTGCCAGCACCGGGGAGGGCACAGGCACCGGGGAGCTGTTTTTT
CASTGEGTGTGELFF
>TRBJ2-1|NA|NA|TRBV11-2
TGTGCCAGCAGCGAGGACGGTCACAATGAGCAGTTCTTC
CASSEDGHNEQFF
>TRBJ2-7|NA|NA|TRBV6-6
TGTGCCAGCCGTCTTCGGGGGAGCAGCTCCTACGAGCAGTACTTC
CASRLRGSSSYEQYF
>TRBJ1-2|NA|NA|TRBV5-1
TGCGCCAGCAGCTTGGGTTCAGGGGCCCACTATGGCTACACCTTC
CASSLGSGAHYGYTF
>TRBJ1-2|NA|NA|TRBV9
TGTGCCAGCAGTGCTGGTTGGGGGGGTGGTATGGACTATGGCTACACCTTC
CASSAGWGGGMDYGYTF
>TRBJ1-2|TRBD1|NA|TRBV19
TGTGCCAGTAGTATGACAGGGGAGGCCTATGGCTACACCTTC
CASSMTGEAYGYTF
>TRBJ1-6|NA|NA|TRBV6-5
TGTGCCAGCAGATGGGGTAATAATTCACCCCTCCACTTT
CASRWGNNSPLHF
>TRBJ2-7|NA|NA|TRBV6-5
TGTGCCAGCAGGTTTGACGGGGCCTCCTACGAGCAGTACTTC
CASRFDGASYEQYF
>TRBJ2-5|NA|NA|TRBV12-3/TRBV12-4
TGTGCCAGCAGTTTATATGAGACCCAGTACTTC
CASSLYETQYF
>TRBJ2-5|TRBD2|NA|TRBV5-1
TGCGCCAGCAGCTTGGGAGGGCTAGCGGGGCAAGAGACCCAGTACTTC
CASSLGGLAGQETQYF
>TRBJ1-1|NA|NA|TRBV6-5
TGTGCCAGCAGTTACTCCGCAGGGACGGCTGAAGCTTTCTTT
CASSYSAGTAEAFF
>TRBJ2-2|NA|NA|TRBV2
TGTGCCAGCAGGACTTCGAACACCGGGGAGCTGTTTTTT
CASRTSNTGELFF
>TRBJ1-2|NA|NA|TRBV7-9
TGTGCCAGCCTACCGGGGGGGGCTTATGCCTATGGCTACACCTTC
CASLPGGAYAYGYTF
>TRBJ1-2|NA|NA|TRBV3-1/TRBV3-2
TGTGCCAGCAGCCTACATATCGTCCGGGGCCACTATGGCTACACCTTC
CASSLHIVRGHYGYTF
>TRBJ1-1|NA|NA|TRBV7-8
TGTGCCAGCAGCGCATTTGGAACTGAAGCTTTCTTT
CASSAFGTEAFF
>TRBJ2-5|TRBD1|NA|TRBV5-1
TGCGCCAGCAGCTTAGAGGCAGGGGGAGAGACCCAGTACTTC
CASSLEAGGETQYF
>TRBJ1-5|NA|NA|TRBV28
TGTGCCAGCAGTCTACGGGGGAGCAATCAGCCCCAGCATTTT
CASSLRGSNQPQHF
>TRBJ2-6|TRBD1|NA|TRBV4-2
TGTGCCAGCAGCCCGGGGACAGGGCTGTCGCGGGGGGCCAACGTCCTGACTTTC
CASSPGTGLSRGANVLTF
>TRBJ1-2|NA|NA|TRBV19
TGTGCCAGTAGTAGGGGGGACTATGGCTACACCTTC
CASSRGDYGYTF
>TRBJ2-3|TRBD2|NA|TRBV7-2
TGTGCCAGCAGCCTAGCGGGGATCCGCACAGATACGCAGTATTTT
CASSLAGIRTDTQYF
>TRBJ2-5|NA|NA|TRBV11-2
TGTGCCAGCAGCCCGAGGACAGCTCAAGAGACCCAGTACTTC
CASSPRTAQETQYF
>TRBJ1-4|NA|NA|TRBV7-9
TGTGCCAGCAGCTTAGCCGGGATTACCGAAAAACTGTTTTTT
CASSLAGITEKLFF
>TRBJ1-4|NA|NA|TRBV2
TGTGCCAGCAGTGAAGGCAGGAACAAGGAACTGTTTTTT
CASSEGRNKELFF
>TRBJ1-4|NA|NA|TRBV18
TGTGCCAGGACCTTCAGGGATTATAATGAAAAACTGTTTTTT
CARTFRDYNEKLFF
>TRBJ2-7|NA|once|TRBV27
TGTGCCAGCAGTCCGGCAGGGATAACCTACGAGCAGTACTTC
CASSPAGITYEQYF
>TRBJ2-6|NA|NA|TRBV10-3
TGTGCCACCTGGAGTTCTGGGGCCAACGTCCTGACTTTC
CATWSSGANVLTF
>TRBJ2-1|NA|NA|TRBV24-1
TGTGCCACCAGTGATTTGGCCCCGAGCTCCTACAATGAGCAGTTCTTC
CATSDLAPSSYNEQFF